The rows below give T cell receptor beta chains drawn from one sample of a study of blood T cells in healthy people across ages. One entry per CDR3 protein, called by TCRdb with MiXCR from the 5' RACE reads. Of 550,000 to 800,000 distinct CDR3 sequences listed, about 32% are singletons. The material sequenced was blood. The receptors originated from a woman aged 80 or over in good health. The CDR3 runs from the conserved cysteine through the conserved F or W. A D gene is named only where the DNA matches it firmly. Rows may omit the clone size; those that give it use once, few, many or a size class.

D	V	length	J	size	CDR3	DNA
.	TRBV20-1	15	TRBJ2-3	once	CSARDLSQSTDTQYF	TGCAGTGCTAGAGATCTTAGCCAAAGCACAGATACGCAGTATTTT
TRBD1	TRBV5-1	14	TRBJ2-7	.	CASSRGTDSYEQYF	TGCGCCAGCAGCAGAGGGACAGACTCCTACGAGCAGTACTTC
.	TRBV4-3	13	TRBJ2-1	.	CTSSQVGGHEQFF	TGCACCAGCAGCCAAGTAGGGGGGCACGAACAGTTCTTC
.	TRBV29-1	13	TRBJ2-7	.	CSATSGGDYEQYF	TGCAGCGCGACTAGTGGGGGAGATTACGAGCAGTACTTC
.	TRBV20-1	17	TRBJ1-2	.	CSARGPPRQASDYGYTF	TGCAGTGCTAGAGGCCCCCCTCGACAGGCAAGCGACTATGGCTACACCTTC
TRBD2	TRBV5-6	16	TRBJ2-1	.	CASSFFGTSGRTEQFF	TGTGCCAGCAGCTTTTTTGGGACTAGCGGTAGGACGGAGCAGTTCTTC
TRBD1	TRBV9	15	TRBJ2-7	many	CASSGSGTGGYEQYF	TGTGCCAGCAGTGGCTCCGGGACAGGGGGCTACGAGCAGTACTTC
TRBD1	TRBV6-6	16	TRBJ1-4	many	CASRTRRDRGGEKLFF	TGTGCCAGCAGGACCCGACGGGACAGGGGAGGTGAAAAACTGTTTTTT
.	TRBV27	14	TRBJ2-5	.	CASSSLPGWETQYF	TGTGCCAGCAGTTCCCTCCCGGGGTGGGAGACCCAGTACTTC
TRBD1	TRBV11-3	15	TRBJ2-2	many	CASSSGQGRSGELFF	TGTGCCAGCAGCTCCGGACAGGGCCGATCCGGGGAGCTGTTTTTT
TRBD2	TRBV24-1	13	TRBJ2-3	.	CATSGGAADTQYF	TGTGCCACAAGCGGGGGGGCCGCAGATACGCAGTATTTT
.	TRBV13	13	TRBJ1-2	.	CASSKGGSSGYTF	TGTGCCAGCAGCAAGGGGGGTAGTAGTGGCTACACCTTC
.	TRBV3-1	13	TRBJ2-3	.	CASSQGPPDTQYF	TGTGCCAGCAGCCAAGGCCCGCCAGATACGCAGTATTTT
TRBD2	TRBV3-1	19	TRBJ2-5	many	CASSQPLPGLAGGPETQYF	TGTGCCAGCAGCCAACCCTTACCGGGACTAGCGGGGGGGCCAGAGACCCAGTACTTC
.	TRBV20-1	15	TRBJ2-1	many	CSASIIRGPGNEQFF	TGCAGTGCTAGTATAATACGGGGGCCAGGGAATGAGCAGTTCTTC